The 26 T cell receptor beta chains below all came from one sample that was sequenced in a study of regulatory T cells in long-lasting Graves disease. CDR3 regions were amplified by Arm-PCR using iRepertoire HTBI primers to build TCR beta libraries. TCRdb fed the multiplex PCR reads into MiXCR, producing one record per CDR3 protein. The sample contains about 420,000 distinct CDR3 sequences, roughly 15% of which appear only once. The time point here: newly diagnosed GD, antithyroid drugs for less than 3 months. Scientists built the TCR library using RNA that was extracted from PBMCs. This same sample was also taken into another study, of T cells in Graves' hyperthyroidism and ophthalmopathy.

Here the sequenced sample was peripheral blood mononuclear cells (PBMCs), taken at new diagnosis, from a patient treated with antithyroid drugs. Source of these receptors: a woman in her late teens or twenties with Graves disease.

This clonotype was counted many times. The chain recombines TRBV28 with TRBJ2-7; tentatively, D is TRBD1 (6 bases). This CDR3 region has 13 residues. V dropped 5 bases and J dropped 0 bases, with 8 bases sitting between them. Germline V gene lookup returns CDR1 MDHEN and CDR2 SYDVKM. The CDR3 nucleotides are TGTGCCAGCAGTGGGGACATCTCCTACGAGCAGTACTTC. This sequence encodes CASSGDISYEQYF.

V gene TRBV9 combines with J gene TRBJ1-1; D is unclear. With 0 bases removed from V and 4 bases from J, the gap between germline ends came to 13 bases. Germline V CDR1 and CDR2: SGDLS, YYNGEE. The CDR3 length is 15 residues. The CDR3 DNA is TGTGCCAGCAGCGTAGGAGTTAAGGCCCGCACTGAAGCTTTCTTT. Protein product: CASSVGVKARTEAFF.

The chain has TRBV20-1 and TRBJ1-5, with TRBD1 identical over 7 bases. Germline values: CDR1 DFQATT, CDR2 SNEGSKA (reference sequence). Trimming at V came to 3 bases and at J to 1 base, leaving 6 bases not matched to a gene. The CDR3 has 15 residues. CDR3 sequence (DNA): TGCAGTGCTAGCCCTACGACAGGGAGCAATCAGCCCCAGCATTTT. It codes for CSASPTTGSNQPQHF.

This clonotype came up many times. The chain carries TRBV28 and TRBJ2-7; 10 bases match TRBD2. This CDR3 contains 13 residues. J gave up 4 bases and V 6 bases, and 3 bases lay outside the gene matches. Germline CDR1 reads MDHEN; CDR2 reads SYDVKM. CDR3 DNA: TGTGCCAGCAGGTTGACTAGCGGGTACGAGCAGTACTTC. Amino acid sequence: CASRLTSGYEQYF.

This clonotype was detected ten times or more. This chain connects TRBV2 to TRBJ1-2; 9 bases match TRBD1. This CDR3 contains 14 residues. Germline CDR1 and CDR2: SNHLY and FYNNEI. After removal of 6 bases from V and 3 bases from J, the junction contained 5 bases not matched to a gene. In nucleotides, the CDR3 is TGTGCCAGCAGCACGACAGGGGGAGACTATGGCTACACCTTC. Its protein is CASSTTGGDYGYTF.

This CDR3 is CSARLAPGMRFF. CDR3 in DNA: TGCAGTGCCCGACTAGCCCCCGGGATGCGGTTCTTC. V usage is TRBV20-1 and J usage is TRBJ2-1; 7 bases agree with TRBD2. Losses at the gene ends were 6 bases for V and 15 bases for J; bases not matched to a gene: 14. The CDR3 is 12 amino acids. CDR1 and CDR2 from the germline V gene are DFQATT and SNEGSKA (reference sequence).

The table lists this clonotype with many counts. CDR3 in amino acids: CASSLGLAGQETQYF. In DNA form, the CDR3 reads TGTGCCAGCAGCCTGGGACTAGCGGGTCAAGAGACCCAGTACTTC. The chain combines TRBV7-2 with TRBJ2-5; 12 nucleotides align to TRBD2. V dropped 5 bases and J dropped 2; count of bases not matched to a gene: 3. Germline V gene sequence: CDR1 SGHTA, CDR2 FQGNSA. The CDR3 is 15 amino acids.

The chain recombines TRBV6-1 with TRBJ2-7; D is uncertain. The CDR3 is 11 residues long. Trimming stripped 6 bases from V and 5 bases from J, with 8 bases between. CDR1 is MNHNS and CDR2 is SASEGT in the germline V gene. The chain's CDR3 is CASSIRNEQYF. The CDR3 DNA follows: TGTGCCAGCAGCATTAGGAACGAGCAGTACTTC.

This clonotype was counted ten times or more. The gene calls are TRBV12-3 or TRBV12-4 and TRBJ1-5; D gene ambiguous. This CDR3 contains 14 residues. Trimming stripped 3 bases from V and 1 base from J, with 7 bases between. CDR3 in DNA: TGTGCCAGCAGTTTGTCTTGGAGCAATCAGCCCCAGCATTTT. Its translation is CASSLSWSNQPQHF.

Many counts were recorded for this clonotype. The CDR3, as DNA: TGTGCCAGCTCACCACCGGACAGAGGCTATGGCTACACCTTC. The encoded protein is CASSPPDRGYGYTF. V is TRBV18 and J is TRBJ1-2, with D tentatively TRBD1 (6 bases). V was clipped by 0 bases and J by 4 bases, with 9 bases between them. Germline V gene sequence: CDR1 KGHSH, CDR2 LQKENI. CDR3 length: 14 residues.

V and J are TRBV5-4 and TRBJ2-1, with D uncertain. The germline CDR1 and CDR2 sequences are SGHNT and YYREEE (reference sequence). The CDR3 loop spans 17 amino acids. Trimming removed 4 bases at V and 2 bases at J, with 19 bases between. The CDR3 here is CASSQDPSASPYNEQFF. As DNA, the CDR3 is TGTGCCAGCAGCCAAGACCCGTCGGCCTCACCCTACAATGAGCAGTTCTTC. The whole variable domain, remainder taken from reference TRBV5-4 and TRBJ2-1, is ETGVTQSPTHLIKTRGQQVTLRCSSQSGHNTVSWYQQALGQGPQFIFQYYREEENGRGNFPPRFSGLQFPNYSSELNVNALELDDSALYLCASSQDPSASPYNEQFFGPGTRLTVL.

The CDR3 DNA is TGCGCCAGCAGCTTGGTTGGTTCGGCGGCCTCCTACGAGCAGTACTTC. This sequence encodes CASSLVGSAASYEQYF. The chain is built from TRBV5-1 and TRBJ2-7; D not certain. CDR3 size: 16 residues. Between the trimmed V and J ends, which lost 0 bases and 0 bases, there was a span of 13 bases. Germline CDR1 reads SGHRS; CDR2 reads YFSETQ.

This clonotype was recorded once. The rearrangement uses TRBV7-9 and TRBJ1-4; weak D call: TRBD1 (5 bases). The V gene lost 2 bases and the J gene lost 6 bases, with 10 bases spanning the gap. The CDR3 sequence is 14 residues long. Germline V CDR1 and CDR2: SEHNR, FQNEAQ (reference sequence). The CDR3 sequence is CASSLLDNHEKLFF. In DNA form, the CDR3 reads TGTGCCAGCAGCTTATTGGACAACCATGAAAAACTGTTTTTT.

Concerning this clonotype: A read error may explain this, as a much larger clone is one base away. The genes are TRBV7-9 and TRBJ2-5; 8 bases line up with TRBD2. The CDR3 covers 21 residues. Germline values: CDR1 SEHNR, CDR2 FQNEAQ (reference sequence). The V and J ends lost 5 bases and 5 bases, in that order; junction bases with no gene match: 28. The CDR3 region has the DNA TGTGCCAGCAGCCATTGGTCCGGCTTAGGACTAGCCAGAAGAGTGTCGGAGACCCAGTACTTC. Amino acids: CASSHWSGLGLARRVSETQYF. Full variable domain (rest looked up from reference TRBV7-9 and TRBJ2-5): DTGVSQNPRHKITKRGQNVTFRCDPISEHNRLYWYRQTLGQGPEFLTYFQNEAQLEKSRLLSDRFSAERPKGSFSTLEIQRTEQGDSAMYLCASSHWSGLGLARRVSETQYFGPGTRLLVL.

The chain recombines TRBV3-1 with TRBJ1-2, with 8 bases aligning to TRBD1. CDR3 length equals 16 residues. The V segment lost 4 bases and the J segment 0 bases; nucleotides outside the gene matches: 7. Per the germline V gene, CDR1 is LGHDT and CDR2 is YNNKEL (reference sequence). The DNA for the CDR3 is TGTGCCAGCAGCCGGGCAGGGGGCAGCACTAACTATGGCTACACCTTC. Translated, it gives CASSRAGGSTNYGYTF.

This sequence joins TRBV29-1 and TRBJ2-3; tentatively, D is TRBD2 (6 bases). CDR3 length equals 12 residues. CDR1 SQVTM and CDR2 ANQGSEA come from the germline V gene. Between the trimmed V and J ends, which lost 4 bases and 5 bases, there was a span of 10 bases. The CDR3 region is CSVGVGRDTQYF. CDR3 in DNA: TGCAGCGTTGGCGTCGGGAGAGATACGCAGTATTTT.

This clonotype was observed a few times. The chain uses TRBV15 and TRBJ2-1; 10 positions match TRBD2. This CDR3 is built from 16 residues. V was clipped by 1 base and J by 12 bases; unmatched bases: 12. Germline CDR1 reads LNHNV; CDR2 reads YYDKDF (reference sequence). Here the CDR3 reads CATSRAGELAGRRQFF. DNA of the CDR3: TGTGCCACCAGCAGAGCCGGGGAACTAGCGGGAAGGCGGCAGTTCTTC.

This clonotype has just one count. The CDR3 does not end in the conserved phenylalanine or tryptophan, so this is likely a read error. It is unclear where the CDR3 begins or ends on the DNA, so no DNA is shown, and the CDR3 is as TCRdb lists it. J is TRBJ2-1 and V is TRBV2; the table names TRBD2, a call not compared with the DNA. The CDR3 is 12 residues long, counting both termini. The germline CDR1 and CDR2 sequences are SNHLY and FYNNEI. The CDR3 loop is CASSASTSGRAY.

V and J are TRBV7-2 and TRBJ1-2; D remains ambiguous. Trimming stripped 3 bases from V and 4 bases from J, with 12 bases between. The CDR3 spans 14 residues. Germline V gene sequence: CDR1 SGHTA, CDR2 FQGNSA. CDR3 DNA sequence: TGTGCCAGCAGCTTCGATTCCGGGTTCTATGGCTACACCTTC. Translating it yields CASSFDSGFYGYTF.

This clonotype occurred many times. The V call is TRBV29-1, the J call TRBJ2-7; 12 bases map to TRBD2. J lost 3 bases, V lost 1 base, and 4 bases had no gene match. Germline assignment: CDR1 SQVTM and CDR2 ANQGSEA. This CDR3 region has 15 residues. The CDR3 DNA reads as TGCAGCGTTGAAGGCGAGACTAGCGGGAGCTACGAGCAGTACTTC. Residues: CSVEGETSGSYEQYF.

This clonotype was picked up many times. V is TRBV5-1 and J is TRBJ1-1; the D gene is possibly TRBD1 (5 bases). The V gene lost 2 bases and the J gene lost 1 base, with 12 bases spanning the gap. CDR1 and CDR2 (germline): SGHRS, YFSETQ. The CDR3 sequence is 15 residues long. The CDR3 DNA is TGCGCCAGCAGCTTTCGAGAGGGGCGGAACACTGAAGCTTTCTTT. It codes for CASSFREGRNTEAFF.

This clonotype was detected many times. This rearrangement joins TRBV6-1 to TRBJ1-1, with a possible D match to TRBD1 (5 bases). Trimming cost V 6 bases and J 1 base, with 9 bases left between them. CDR1 MNHNS and CDR2 SASEGT come from the germline V gene. The CDR3 extends over 13 amino acids. CDR3 loop: CASRDMENTEAFF. Written as DNA, the CDR3 is TGTGCCAGCAGGGACATGGAGAACACTGAAGCTTTCTTT.

In its sample, this clonotype was seen many times. The CDR3 protein is CASRRWGEGNQPQHF. The CDR3 coding sequence is TGTGCCAGCAGGCGGTGGGGTGAAGGCAATCAGCCCCAGCATTTT. V usage is TRBV6-2 or TRBV6-3 and J usage is TRBJ1-5; D is ambiguous. V lost 6 bases and J lost 2, with 14 bases in between. This CDR3 has 15 amino acids. The V gene's germline CDR1 is MNHEY and CDR2 SVGEGT.

The chain couples TRBV2 to TRBJ2-1; 8 bases align to TRBD2. Germline V gene data show CDR1 as SNHLY and CDR2 as FYNNEI. The CDR3 runs 14 residues. Trimming at V came to 7 bases and at J to 4 bases, leaving 6 bases not matched to a gene. The CDR3 loop is CASNAGLEYNEQFF. CDR3 DNA: TGTGCCAGCAATGCGGGACTAGAGTACAATGAGCAGTTCTTC.

This clonotype was seen ten or more times. The rearrangement joins TRBV7-9 to TRBJ2-7, with TRBD2 as a possible D gene (6 bases). Germline V lookup: CDR1 SEHNR, CDR2 FQNEAQ (reference sequence). The CDR3 is made up of 15 amino acids. The ends were cut back, 4 bases at V and 0 bases at J, with 13 bases in the middle. CDR3 sequence: CASSSRTNPSYEQYF. CDR3 nucleotides: TGTGCCAGCAGCTCAAGGACTAACCCCTCCTACGAGCAGTACTTC.

This clonotype was counted many times. The J gene is TRBJ2-7, the V gene TRBV6-2 or TRBV6-3; D could derive from TRBD1 or TRBD2 (5 bases each). In germline, CDR1 is MNHEY, CDR2 SVGEGT. The CDR3 totals 13 residues. V shed 6 bases and J shed 0 bases, with 9 bases lying between them. Here the CDR3 DNA reads TGTGCCAGCAGGGGGGACCCCTCCTACGAGCAGTACTTC. It encodes CASRGDPSYEQYF.